The rows below give T cell receptor beta chains drawn from one sample of a study of CD8 T cells in Susac syndrome. From the immunoSEQ multiplex PCR reads, TCRdb called clonotypes with MiXCR, one entry per CDR3 protein. The data contain some 200,000 distinct CDR3 sequences, less than 95% of them singletons. The specimen was CD4+ T cells from PBMCs. These TCRs come from a human donor in good health. The CDR3 runs from the conserved cysteine through the conserved F or W. Fields, in order: V gene, D gene, J gene, CDR3 DNA, CDR3 protein. A D gene is named only where the DNA matches it firmly.

v_call: TRBV30; d_call: TRBD2; j_call: TRBJ2-1; cdr3_nt: TGTGCCTGGAGAAGGGTAGCGGGAGTTCCCTACAATGAGCAGTTCTTC; cdr3_aa: CAWRRVAGVPYNEQFF
v_call: TRBV7-3; d_call: .; j_call: TRBJ2-3; cdr3_nt: TGTGCCAGCAGCTTTACGCGGGACGACACAGATACGCAGTATTTT; cdr3_aa: CASSFTRDDTDTQYF
v_call: TRBV23-1; d_call: TRBD2; j_call: TRBJ2-7; cdr3_nt: TGCGCCAGCAGTCGGTCGCGGGAGAACTACGAGCAGTACTTC; cdr3_aa: CASSRSRENYEQYF
v_call: TRBV29-1; d_call: .; j_call: TRBJ1-2; cdr3_nt: TGCAGCGTTGAAGCGTACAGGGATGGCTACACCTTC; cdr3_aa: CSVEAYRDGYTF
v_call: TRBV29-1; d_call: .; j_call: TRBJ2-3; cdr3_nt: TGCAGCGTTGAAGTCTTGACTTCTAGCACAGATACGCAGTATTTT; cdr3_aa: CSVEVLTSSTDTQYF
v_call: TRBV29-1; d_call: TRBD2; j_call: TRBJ2-1; cdr3_nt: TGCAGCGTTGAGGGGCTAGCGGAATCTGAGCAGTTCTTC; cdr3_aa: CSVEGLAESEQFF
v_call: TRBV20-1; d_call: .; j_call: TRBJ1-2; cdr3_nt: TGCAGTGCCGGCGGACCGGACTATGGCTACACCTTC; cdr3_aa: CSAGGPDYGYTF
v_call: TRBV18; d_call: .; j_call: TRBJ2-7; cdr3_nt: TGTGCCAGCTCACCACAGGGTTCCTACGAGCAGTACTTC; cdr3_aa: CASSPQGSYEQYF
v_call: TRBV20-1; d_call: TRBD2; j_call: TRBJ2-2; cdr3_nt: TGCAGTGCTTTAAGCGGGAGGGGGACCGGGGAGCTGTTTTTT; cdr3_aa: CSALSGRGTGELFF
v_call: TRBV15; d_call: .; j_call: TRBJ2-1; cdr3_nt: TGTGCCACCAGCAGAGATCGAGGGGATGGTGGGCAGTTCTTC; cdr3_aa: CATSRDRGDGGQFF
v_call: TRBV20-1; d_call: .; j_call: TRBJ2-6; cdr3_nt: TGCAGTGCTAGTACCCGCTCTGGGGCCAACGTCCTGACTTTC; cdr3_aa: CSASTRSGANVLTF
v_call: TRBV11-2; d_call: .; j_call: TRBJ2-3; cdr3_nt: TGTGCCAGCCGGGGAATTCCGGTGACAGATACGCAGTATTTT; cdr3_aa: CASRGIPVTDTQYF
v_call: TRBV12-3/TRBV12-4; d_call: .; j_call: TRBJ1-1; cdr3_nt: TGTGCCAGCAGTTTAAGGGACCTAAACACTGAAGCTTTCTTT; cdr3_aa: CASSLRDLNTEAFF
v_call: TRBV30; d_call: TRBD1; j_call: TRBJ1-1; cdr3_nt: TGTGCCTGGAGTGACAGGGGTTTAGGGAACACTGAAGCTTTCTTT; cdr3_aa: CAWSDRGLGNTEAFF
v_call: TRBV28; d_call: TRBD2; j_call: TRBJ2-5; cdr3_nt: TGTGCCAGCAGTTTACCCGTTAGCGGGAGGGGTCAAGAGACCCAGTACTTC; cdr3_aa: CASSLPVSGRGQETQYF
v_call: TRBV5-1; d_call: TRBD2; j_call: TRBJ2-3; cdr3_nt: TGCGCCAGTGGACTAGCACAAAGCACAGATACGCAGTATTTT; cdr3_aa: CASGLAQSTDTQYF
v_call: TRBV7-2; d_call: .; j_call: TRBJ1-1; cdr3_nt: TGTGCCAGCAGCTTAGAGTTTGGGGGACGGACTGAAGCTTTCTTT; cdr3_aa: CASSLEFGGRTEAFF
v_call: TRBV29-1; d_call: .; j_call: TRBJ1-1; cdr3_nt: TGCAGCGCTAAATGGGCTGAAGCTTTCTTT; cdr3_aa: CSAKWAEAFF
v_call: TRBV20-1; d_call: .; j_call: TRBJ2-6; cdr3_nt: TGCAGTGCTACAGGGTATCGTGGGGCCAACGTCCTGACTTTC; cdr3_aa: CSATGYRGANVLTF
v_call: TRBV7-3; d_call: .; j_call: TRBJ2-3; cdr3_nt: TGTGCCAGCAGCTTAGGGCGGCGGAACACAGATACGCAGTATTTT; cdr3_aa: CASSLGRRNTDTQYF
v_call: TRBV6-2/TRBV6-3; d_call: TRBD1; j_call: TRBJ1-1; cdr3_nt: TGTGCCAGCATACCCACGGGGAGGGGGCTGAACACTGAAGCTTTCTTT; cdr3_aa: CASIPTGRGLNTEAFF
v_call: TRBV23-1; d_call: .; j_call: TRBJ2-1; cdr3_nt: TGCGCCAGCAGTCAATCGGGGTTGGGAGGGGGCTGTTACAATGAGCAGTTCTTC; cdr3_aa: CASSQSGLGGGCYNEQFF
v_call: TRBV20-1; d_call: .; j_call: TRBJ1-4; cdr3_nt: TGCAGTGCTAGACCTCAAAGGTCGCCCGAAAAACTGTTTTTT; cdr3_aa: CSARPQRSPEKLFF
v_call: TRBV4-3; d_call: TRBD1; j_call: TRBJ1-2; cdr3_nt: TGCGCCAGCAGCCCGACCACCGGGACAGGGGAGTGGTATGGCTACACCTTC; cdr3_aa: CASSPTTGTGEWYGYTF
v_call: TRBV3-1; d_call: TRBD2; j_call: TRBJ2-7; cdr3_nt: TGTGCCAGCAGCCAAGATGGCGCCCTTGGGGAGGGCTACGAGCAGTACTTC; cdr3_aa: CASSQDGALGEGYEQYF